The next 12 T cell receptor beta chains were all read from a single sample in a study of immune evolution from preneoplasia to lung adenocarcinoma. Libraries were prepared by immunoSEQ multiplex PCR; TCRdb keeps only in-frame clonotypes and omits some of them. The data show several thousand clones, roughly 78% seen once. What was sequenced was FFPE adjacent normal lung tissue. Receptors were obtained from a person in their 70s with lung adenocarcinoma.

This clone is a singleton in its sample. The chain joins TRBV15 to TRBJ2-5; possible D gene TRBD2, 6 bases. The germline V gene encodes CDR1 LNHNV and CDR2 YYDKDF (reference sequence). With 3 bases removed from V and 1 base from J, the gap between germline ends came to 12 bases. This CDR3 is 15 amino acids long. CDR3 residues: CATSRSSGPQETQYF. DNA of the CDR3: TGTGCCACCAGCAGGTCGAGCGGGCCCCAAGAGACCCAGTACTTC.

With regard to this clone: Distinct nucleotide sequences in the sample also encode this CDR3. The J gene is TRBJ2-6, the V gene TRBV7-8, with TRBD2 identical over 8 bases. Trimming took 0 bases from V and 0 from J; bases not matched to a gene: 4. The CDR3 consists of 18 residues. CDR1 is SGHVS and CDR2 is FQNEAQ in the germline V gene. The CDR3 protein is CASSLAGLDFSGANVLTF. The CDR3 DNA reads TGTGCCAGCAGCTTAGCGGGACTAGATTTCTCTGGGGCCAACGTCCTGACTTTC.

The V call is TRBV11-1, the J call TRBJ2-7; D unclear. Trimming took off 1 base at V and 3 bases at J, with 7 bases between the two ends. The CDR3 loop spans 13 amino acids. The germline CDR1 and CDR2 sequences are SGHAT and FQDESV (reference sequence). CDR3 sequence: CASSLGKRYEQYF. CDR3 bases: TGTGCCAGCAGCTTAGGCAAACGCTACGAGCAGTACTTC.

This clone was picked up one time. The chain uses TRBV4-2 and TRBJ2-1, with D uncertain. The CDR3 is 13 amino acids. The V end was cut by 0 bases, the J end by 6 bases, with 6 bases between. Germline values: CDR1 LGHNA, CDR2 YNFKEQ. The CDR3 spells CASSQDRVNEQFF. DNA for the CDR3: TGTGCCAGCAGCCAAGATCGGGTCAATGAGCAGTTCTTC.

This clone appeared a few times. CDR3 residues: CSGGYGTEAFF. As DNA, the CDR3 is TGCAGCGGGGGGTATGGGACTGAAGCTTTCTTT. The genes are TRBV29-1 and TRBJ1-1; weak D call: TRBD1 (5 bases). Trimming removed 7 bases from V and 5 bases from J, with 11 bases in between. Germline assignment: CDR1 SQVTM and CDR2 ANQGSEA. The CDR3 spans 11 residues.

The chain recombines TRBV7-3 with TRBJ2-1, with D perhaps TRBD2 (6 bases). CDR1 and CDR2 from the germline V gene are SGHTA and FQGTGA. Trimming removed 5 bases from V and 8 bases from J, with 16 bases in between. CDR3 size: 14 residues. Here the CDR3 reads CASSLGPPGDEQFF. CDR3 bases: TGTGCCAGCAGCCTGGGACCGCCGGGGGATGAGCAGTTCTTC.

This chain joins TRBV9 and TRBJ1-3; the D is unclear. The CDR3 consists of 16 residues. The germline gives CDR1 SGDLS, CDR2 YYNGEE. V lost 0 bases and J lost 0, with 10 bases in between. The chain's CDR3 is CASSVDNRHSGNTIYF. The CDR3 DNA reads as TGTGCCAGCAGCGTAGATAACCGCCACTCTGGAAACACCATATATTTT. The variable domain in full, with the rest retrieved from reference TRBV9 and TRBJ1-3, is DSGVTQTPKHLITATGQRVTLRCSPRSGDLSVYWYQQSLDQGLQFLIQYYNGEERAKGNILERFSAQQFPDLHSELNLSSLELGDSALYFCASSVDNRHSGNTIYFGEGSWLTVV.

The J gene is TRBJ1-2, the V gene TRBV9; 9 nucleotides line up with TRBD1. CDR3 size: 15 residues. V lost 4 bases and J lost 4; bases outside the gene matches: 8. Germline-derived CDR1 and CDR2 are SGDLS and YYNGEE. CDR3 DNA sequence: TGTGCCAGCAGCCTACAGGGGGCTGAGCGCTATGGCTACACCTTC. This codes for CASSLQGAERYGYTF.

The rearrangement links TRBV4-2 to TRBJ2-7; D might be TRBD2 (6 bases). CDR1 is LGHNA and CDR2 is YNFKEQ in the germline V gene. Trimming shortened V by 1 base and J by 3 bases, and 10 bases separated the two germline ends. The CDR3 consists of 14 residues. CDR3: CASSQASGLYEQYF. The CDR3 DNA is TGTGCCAGCAGCCAAGCGAGCGGGCTCTACGAGCAGTACTTC.

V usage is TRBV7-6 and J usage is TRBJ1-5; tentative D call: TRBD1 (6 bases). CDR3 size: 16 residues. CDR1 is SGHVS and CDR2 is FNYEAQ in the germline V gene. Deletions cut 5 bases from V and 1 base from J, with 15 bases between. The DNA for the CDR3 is TGTGCCAGCAGCGCGAGGGTAGGGGGGAGCAATCAGCCCCAGCATTTT. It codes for CASSARVGGSNQPQHF.

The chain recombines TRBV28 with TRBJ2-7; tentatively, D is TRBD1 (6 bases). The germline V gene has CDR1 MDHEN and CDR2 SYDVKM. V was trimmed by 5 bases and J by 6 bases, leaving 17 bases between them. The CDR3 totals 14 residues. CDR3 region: CASSTDSMVGEQYF. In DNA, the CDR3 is TGTGCCAGCAGTACGGACAGCATGGTAGGCGAGCAGTACTTC.

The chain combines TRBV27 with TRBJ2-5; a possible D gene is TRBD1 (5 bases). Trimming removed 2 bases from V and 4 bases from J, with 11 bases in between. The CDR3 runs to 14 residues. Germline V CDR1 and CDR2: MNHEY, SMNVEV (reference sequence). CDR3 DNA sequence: TGTGCCAGCAGTTTAGGTGGGGCCAGAGAGACCCAGTACTTC. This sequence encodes CASSLGGARETQYF.